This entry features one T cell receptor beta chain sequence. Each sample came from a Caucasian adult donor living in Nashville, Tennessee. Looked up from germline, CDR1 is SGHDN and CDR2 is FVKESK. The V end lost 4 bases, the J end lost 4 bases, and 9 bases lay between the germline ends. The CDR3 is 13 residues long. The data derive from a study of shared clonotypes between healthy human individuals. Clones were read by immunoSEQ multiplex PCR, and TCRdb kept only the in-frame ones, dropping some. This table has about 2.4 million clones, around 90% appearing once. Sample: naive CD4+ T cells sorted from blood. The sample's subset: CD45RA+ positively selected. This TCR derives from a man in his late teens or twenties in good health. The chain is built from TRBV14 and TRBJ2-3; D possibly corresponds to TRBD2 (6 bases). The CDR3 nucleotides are TGTGCCAGCAGCCCTCGACTAGCAGATACGCAGTATTTT. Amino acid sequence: CASSPRLADTQYF.